This is a list of T cell receptor beta chains from one sample in a study of cytomegalovirus exposure and HLA in healthy donors. The table came from immunoSEQ multiplex PCR; TCRdb's copy has only in-frame clones and leaves some out. The table lists 100,000 or so clones, approximately 79% of them singletons. The material sequenced was PBMCs. The receptors stem from a young man in good health and CMV-seropositive. CDR3s include the opening cysteine and the closing phenylalanine or tryptophan. Fields, in order: clone size, J gene, D gene, V gene, CDR3 DNA, CDR3 protein. The D gene is left open where the match is weak. For some rows the clone size is stated as once, few or many, or as a class when expanded; others skip it.

NA,TRBJ1-1,NA,TRBV10-3,TGTGCCATCAGTGACTCGACAGGATACACTGAAGCTTTCTTT,CAISDSTGYTEAFF
NA,TRBJ1-1,TRBD1,TRBV18,TGTGCCAGCTCACCCCGGGACAGCACTTTGAACACTGAAGCTTTCTTT,CASSPRDSTLNTEAFF
NA,TRBJ2-5,NA,TRBV6-1,TGTGCCAGCAGAACCCTCCAGGGGGGTCCCCAGACCCAGTACTTC,CASRTLQGGPQTQYF
NA,TRBJ2-5,NA,TRBV12-5,TGTGCTAGTGGTTTGCCTCAAGAGACCCAGTACTTC,CASGLPQETQYF
NA,TRBJ2-7,NA,TRBV7-9,TGTGCCAGCAGCTTAGTAACCCAGGGCCAGTACTTC,CASSLVTQGQYF
once,TRBJ2-3,NA,TRBV7-9,TGTGCCAGCAGCCCCGGACAGAGCACAGATACGCAGTATTTT,CASSPGQSTDTQYF
NA,TRBJ2-7,TRBD1,TRBV6-6,TGTGCCACCTCCGGGACAGAAGGGGTCGAGCAGTACTTC,CATSGTEGVEQYF
few,TRBJ2-3,NA,TRBV29-1,TGCAGCGGCAAAGGACAGCACACAGATACGCAGTATTTT,CSGKGQHTDTQYF
NA,TRBJ2-3,TRBD2,TRBV27,TGTGCCAGCGGCACTAGCGGGGGACCTGATACGCAGTATTTT,CASGTSGGPDTQYF
NA,TRBJ1-6,NA,TRBV4-1,TGCGCCAGCAGCCAAGATCTCGGGGATTCACCCCTCCACTTT,CASSQDLGDSPLHF
NA,TRBJ1-5,NA,TRBV30,TGTGCCTGGAGTGTAAAGGCTACAGGGCAGCCCCAGCATTTT,CAWSVKATGQPQHF
NA,TRBJ1-2,NA,TRBV6-1,TGTGCCAGCAGTGGCCGGGGGAGTTACTATGGCTACACCTTC,CASSGRGSYYGYTF
NA,TRBJ1-1,NA,TRBV29-1,TGCAGCGTTGATTCCAGTTTCACTGAAGCTTTCTTT,CSVDSSFTEAFF
once,TRBJ1-3,NA,TRBV19,TGTGCCAGTAGTGTCGGCGATGGGCAATTCTTCTCTGGAAACACCATATATTTT,CASSVGDGQFFSGNTIYF
NA,TRBJ1-2,TRBD1,TRBV25-1,TGTGCCAGCAGTCCGGGACAGGGTATGTGGCGGAATGGCTACACCTTC,CASSPGQGMWRNGYTF
NA,TRBJ1-2,NA,TRBV7-9,TGTGCCAGCAGCCCCCAGGTTAACTATGGCTACACCTTC,CASSPQVNYGYTF
NA,TRBJ1-3,TRBD1,TRBV2,TGTGCCAGCAGTGACGGGGACAGGGAGTCTGGAAACACCATATATTTT,CASSDGDRESGNTIYF
NA,TRBJ2-3,NA,TRBV28,TGTGCCAGCACCTCAGCCGGGGATAGTACAGATACGCAGTATTTT,CASTSAGDSTDTQYF
NA,TRBJ1-5,NA,TRBV4-2,TGTGCCAGCAGCCAAGATCGAACAAAAAATCAGCCCCAGCATTTT,CASSQDRTKNQPQHF
NA,TRBJ2-5,TRBD2,TRBV6-4,TGTGCCAGCAGTGACTCGAAAGTGGCTAGCGGCCTCCAAGAGACCCAGTACTTC,CASSDSKVASGLQETQYF
NA,TRBJ2-5,TRBD2,TRBV28,TGTGCCAGCAGTTTATTGGCGGGGGGCAGGGAGACCCAGTACTTC,CASSLLAGGRETQYF